These 5 T cell receptor beta chains were all obtained from the same sample, sequenced in a study of metastatic and nonmetastatic thyroid tumors. No patient received treatment before thyroid surgery. Via MiXCR, TCRdb re-called the PCR reads. The profile covers roughly 13,000 clones, with roughly a quarter appearing a single time and around 8.6% taken by the ten largest. The sample consisted of blood. The receptors originated from a female donor with papillary thyroid cancer or a benign thyroid nodule (not recorded which). Some clones in this sample may be carry-over from other donors' samples.

The chain combines TRBV7-8 with TRBJ1-6, with D hard to call. This CDR3 spans 13 amino acids. The V gene lost 5 bases and the J gene lost 8 bases, with 10 bases spanning the gap. Germline-derived CDR1 and CDR2 are SGHVS and FQNEAQ. CDR3 sequence: CASSLSTDSPLHF. CDR3 bases: TGTGCCAGCAGCCTTTCAACGGATTCACCCCTCCACTTT.

This clone has at least ten counts. A much larger clonotype is one base distant, so this may be a read error. The rearrangement links TRBV5-1 to TRBJ2-1; 8 bases fit TRBD1. Germline lookup yields CDR1 SGHRS and CDR2 YFSETQ. CDR3 length equals 16 residues. V dropped 0 bases and J dropped 4; count of bases not matched to a gene: 6. As DNA, the CDR3 is TGCGCCAGCAGCTTGGCCCGGGGACAGGTATACAATGAGCAGTTCTTC. It codes for CASSLARGQVYNEQFF.

Concerning this clone: Sequence at one end of the junction differs from germline and may be a read error. This chain links TRBV25-1 with TRBJ1-6; the D is unclear. This CDR3 has 15 amino acids. CDR1 is MGHDK and CDR2 is SYGVNS in the germline V gene. The DNA for the CDR3 is TGTGCCAGAAGTGCGGAACGGCCGTCGAGTTCACCCCTCCACTTT. This gives the protein CARSAERPSSSPLHF.

J is TRBJ2-3 and V is TRBV14, with D perhaps TRBD1 or TRBD2 (5 bases each). The CDR3 is 15 amino acids. Germline V gene lookup returns CDR1 SGHDN and CDR2 FVKESK. V lost 3 bases to trimming and J lost 5 bases, with 15 bases between them. This chain's CDR3 is CASSQGDLGVDTQYF. DNA for the CDR3: TGTGCCAGCAGCCAGGGGGACCTAGGAGTAGATACGCAGTATTTT.

As regards this clone: The junction does not match germline at one end; this may be a read error. V is TRBV19 and J is TRBJ1-5, with D unclear. The CDR3 covers 16 residues. Germline CDR1 LNHDA, CDR2 SQIVND (reference sequence). CDR3 protein: CAGSTDMVAYNQPQHF. The DNA for the CDR3 is TGTGCCGGTAGTACCGACATGGTCGCTTACAATCAGCCCCAGCATTTT.